This entry lists 30 T cell receptor beta chains sequenced from one sample in a study of T cell clones after liver transplantation. This table comes from immunoSEQ multiplex PCR, and its TCRdb copy is limited to in-frame clones, with some not included. The sample yields around 21,000 clones, approximately 94% seen once. The sample was CD8+ T cells from blood, taken less than 28 months after liver transplant. Receptors were obtained from a human patient who received a liver transplant. T cells may partly derive from the graft donor.

Sample share makes this clone medium-sized. The gene calls are TRBV5-5 and TRBJ2-5; weak D call: TRBD2 (6 bases). V lost 2 bases to trimming and J lost 7 bases, with 24 bases between them. Germline loops: CDR1 SGHKS, CDR2 YYEKEE (reference sequence). There are 17 residues in the CDR3. The CDR3 loop reads CASSLGTGPSLAVTQYF. The CDR3 coding sequence is TGTGCCAGCAGCTTAGGGACTGGACCTAGCCTTGCAGTGACCCAGTACTTC.

The chain couples TRBV9 to TRBJ2-7; D is possibly TRBD1 (6 bases). The CDR3 is 15 amino acids. V shed 0 bases and J shed 3 bases, with 13 bases lying between them. Looked up from germline, CDR1 is SGDLS and CDR2 is YYNGEE. The CDR3 nucleotides are TGTGCCAGCAGCGTAGATGGGGGCGTCGGCTACGAGCAGTACTTC. It codes for CASSVDGGVGYEQYF.

CDR3 residues: CASTQPRGETQYF. Written as DNA, the CDR3 is TGTGCCAGCACCCAGCCCCGTGGGGAGACCCAGTACTTC. The chain employs TRBV25-1 and TRBJ2-5; the D is unclear. Trimming pared 7 bases from V and 5 bases from J, leaving 14 bases between. The CDR3 runs to 13 residues. Germline assignment: CDR1 MGHDK and CDR2 SYGVNS.

The V call is TRBV15, the J call TRBJ2-4; no clear D gene. V lost 7 bases to trimming and J lost 1 base, with 14 bases between them. The CDR3 has 15 amino acids. Germline CDR1 and CDR2: LNHNV and YYDKDF (reference sequence). In nucleotides, the CDR3 is TGTGCCACCACCCTAACGAAGGGCGCCAAAAACATTCAGTACTTC. As protein: CATTLTKGAKNIQYF. The full variable domain, in which reference TRBV15 and TRBJ2-4 provide the parts outside the CDR3, is DAMVIQNPRYQVTQFGKPVTLSCSQTLNHNVMYWYQQKSSQAPKLLFHYYDKDFNNEADTPDNFQSRRPNTSFCFLDIRSPGLGDTAMYLCATTLTKGAKNIQYFGAGTRLSVL.

The chain recombines TRBV4-2 with TRBJ2-7; D gene unclear. The V gene lost 1 base and the J gene lost 3 bases, with 13 bases spanning the gap. This CDR3 region has 15 residues. Germline V gene lookup returns CDR1 LGHNA and CDR2 YNFKEQ. The CDR3 here is CASSQVVARDYEQYF. CDR3 bases: TGTGCCAGCAGCCAAGTCGTCGCGCGCGACTACGAGCAGTACTTC.

The J gene is TRBJ2-7, the V gene TRBV5-6; TRBD1 matches at 7 bases. The germline V gene encodes CDR1 SGHDT and CDR2 YYEEEE. V shed 2 bases and J 3 bases; nucleotides not matched to a gene: 5. The CDR3 totals 14 residues. DNA for the CDR3: TGTGCCAGCAGCTTCTCTTCAGGGGGCTACGAGCAGTACTTC. This translates into CASSFSSGGYEQYF.

The chain is built from TRBV29-1 and TRBJ2-1, with 15 bases fitting TRBD2. This CDR3 is 15 amino acids long. V dropped 3 bases and J dropped 4; count of bases not matched to a gene: 1. Germline CDR1 and CDR2: SQVTM and ANQGSEA. CDR3 region: CSVEGLAGGYNEQFF. In DNA form, the CDR3 reads TGCAGCGTTGAGGGACTAGCGGGAGGATACAATGAGCAGTTCTTC.

The V gene is TRBV29-1, the J gene TRBJ2-7; maybe TRBD2 (6 bases). The V and J ends lost 0 bases and 3 bases respectively, with 15 bases between them. This CDR3 is 15 amino acids long. Germline V gives CDR1 SQVTM, CDR2 ANQGSEA. CDR3 DNA sequence: TGCAGCGTTGAAGAAATGGAGCAGGGAGGCTACGAGCAGTACTTC. This translates into CSVEEMEQGGYEQYF.

V gene TRBV25-1 combines with J gene TRBJ2-7; D gene ambiguous. The CDR3 sequence is 14 residues long. V gave up 1 base and J gave up 4 bases, with 11 bases separating them. CDR1 is MGHDK, CDR2 SYGVNS, per germline. This CDR3 is CASSEFTDTYEQYF. The CDR3 coding sequence is TGTGCCAGCAGTGAATTTACAGATACATACGAGCAGTACTTC.

This chain connects TRBV7-9 to TRBJ1-1; no clear D gene. Per germline, CDR1 SEHNR and CDR2 FQNEAQ (reference sequence). This CDR3 region has 12 residues. With 5 bases removed from V and 2 bases from J, the gap between germline ends came to 6 bases. CDR3 sequence (DNA): TGTGCCAGCAGCCCCAAAAACACTGAAGCTTTCTTT. Translation gives CASSPKNTEAFF.

The J gene is TRBJ2-2, the V gene TRBV14, with TRBD1 matching over 9 bases. CDR1 is SGHDN and CDR2 is FVKESK in the germline V gene. There are 15 residues in the CDR3. After removal of 5 bases from V and 3 bases from J, the junction contained 4 bases not matched to a gene. This CDR3 is CASSDDRGYTGELFF. The CDR3 bases are TGTGCCAGCAGCGACGACAGGGGGTACACCGGGGAGCTGTTTTTT.

The V call is TRBV27, the J call TRBJ2-1; D not resolved. The CDR3 totals 15 residues. Per the germline V gene, CDR1 is MNHEY and CDR2 is SMNVEV (reference sequence). Deletions cut 7 bases from V and 4 bases from J, with 17 bases between. DNA of the CDR3: TGTGCCAGCATATCGTCGGCTAGTCGGTACAATGAGCAGTTCTTC. This encodes CASISSASRYNEQFF.

The V and J genes are TRBV7-9 and TRBJ2-7; D remains unclear. This CDR3 spans 14 amino acids. From germline, CDR1 is SEHNR and CDR2 FQNEAQ (reference sequence). The germline V and J ends were trimmed by 5 bases and 6 bases, with 17 bases remaining between them. The CDR3 spells CASSPTHGDSEQYF. CDR3 DNA: TGTGCCAGCAGCCCTACTCATGGCGATAGCGAGCAGTACTTC.

The chain combines TRBV14 with TRBJ2-7; 10 bases match TRBD2. The trim removed 0 bases at V and 7 bases at J, leaving 12 bases unmatched. The CDR3 consists of 17 residues. Germline-derived CDR1 and CDR2 are SGHDN and FVKESK. CDR3: CASSQDGFLAGVREQYF. In DNA, the CDR3 is TGTGCCAGCAGCCAAGATGGGTTCCTAGCGGGAGTGAGGGAGCAGTACTTC. The whole variable domain, remainder taken from reference TRBV14 and TRBJ2-7, is EAGVTQFPSHSVIEKGQTVTLRCDPISGHDNLYWYRRVMGKEIKFLLHFVKESKQDESGMPNNRFLAERTGGTYSTLKVQPAELEDSGVYFCASSQDGFLAGVREQYFGPGTRLTVT.

This chain uses TRBV9 with TRBJ2-6; possibly TRBD2 for D (6 bases). Between the trimmed V and J ends, which lost 0 bases and 1 base, there was a span of 11 bases. This CDR3 has 17 amino acids. From germline, CDR1 is SGDLS and CDR2 YYNGEE. CDR3 nucleotides: TGTGCCAGCAGCGTAGAACTAGCTTATTCTGGGGCCAACGTCCTGACTTTC. Its protein product is CASSVELAYSGANVLTF. Based on the CDR3 plus reference TRBV9 and TRBJ2-6, the full variable domain is DSGVTQTPKHLITATGQRVTLRCSPRSGDLSVYWYQQSLDQGLQFLIQYYNGEERAKGNILERFSAQQFPDLHSELNLSSLELGDSALYFCASSVELAYSGANVLTFGAGSRLTVL.

This clone was recorded only once. The J gene is TRBJ2-5, the V gene TRBV7-9; the match to TRBD1 covers 7 bases. The V gene end was trimmed by 2 bases and the J gene end by 14 bases; junction bases not matched to a gene: 8. Germline CDR1 is SEHNR and CDR2 is FQNEAQ (reference sequence). The CDR3 contains 12 residues. Here the CDR3 DNA reads TGTGCCAGCAGCTTATTAGGTGACAGGGATTACTTC. Encoded protein: CASSLLGDRDYF.

V usage is TRBV5-1 and J usage is TRBJ2-7; D is unclear. Germline CDR1 and CDR2: SGHRS and YFSETQ. V dropped 0 bases and J dropped 1 base, with 5 bases sitting between them. This CDR3 comprises 13 residues. The CDR3 sequence is CASSLASSYEQYF. DNA for the CDR3: TGCGCCAGCAGCTTGGCTTCTTCCTACGAGCAGTACTTC. The full variable domain, with the rest looked up from reference TRBV5-1 and TRBJ2-7, is KAGVTQTPRYLIKTRGQQVTLSCSPISGHRSVSWYQQTPGQGLQFLFEYFSETQRNKGNFPGRFSGRQFSNSRSEMNVSTLELGDSALYLCASSLASSYEQYFGPGTRLTVT.

For the CDR3, the DNA is TGTGCCAGCAGCACAACATCGGTAGCTAACTATGGCTACACCTTC. Its protein product is CASSTTSVANYGYTF. V gene TRBV9 combines with J gene TRBJ1-2; D not certain. The CDR3 length is 15 residues. Germline CDR1 is SGDLS and CDR2 is YYNGEE. V was clipped by 4 bases and J by 0 bases, with 13 bases between them.

This chain connects TRBV9 to TRBJ2-5, with D perhaps matching TRBD2 (5 bases). Germline V CDR1 and CDR2: SGDLS, YYNGEE. The germline V and J ends were trimmed by 3 bases and 0 bases, with 9 bases remaining between them. This CDR3 has 14 amino acids. In nucleotides, the CDR3 is TGTGCCAGCAGCGCGAGGGCCTACCAAGAGACCCAGTACTTC. Translating it yields CASSARAYQETQYF. The full variable domain, in which reference TRBV9 and TRBJ2-5 provide the parts outside the CDR3, is DSGVTQTPKHLITATGQRVTLRCSPRSGDLSVYWYQQSLDQGLQFLIQYYNGEERAKGNILERFSAQQFPDLHSELNLSSLELGDSALYFCASSARAYQETQYFGPGTRLLVL.

This clone is labeled as large. The J gene is TRBJ1-2, the V gene TRBV4-3; no definite D call. CDR3 length: 15 residues. The germline V and J ends were trimmed by 0 bases and 4 bases, with 12 bases remaining between them. Germline lookup yields CDR1 LGHNA and CDR2 YSLEER. As DNA, the CDR3 is TGCGCCAGCAGCCAAGATAGAGGCAGTAGCTATGGCTACACCTTC. Amino acid sequence: CASSQDRGSSYGYTF.

The gene calls are TRBV29-1 and TRBJ2-7; D might be TRBD1 (6 bases). Germline V gives CDR1 SQVTM, CDR2 ANQGSEA. V was shortened by 5 bases and J by 0 bases, with 17 bases between the two germline ends. This CDR3 is 15 amino acids long. CDR3 bases: TGCAGCGTTCGGTCTCCTCAGGGGTACTCCTACGAGCAGTACTTC. The encoded protein is CSVRSPQGYSYEQYF.

The chain links TRBV4-3 to TRBJ2-2; D gene unclear. Per the germline V gene, CDR1 is LGHNA and CDR2 is YSLEER. CDR3 length equals 15 residues. Trimming left V 0 bases short and J 6 bases short, with 11 bases between. CDR3 sequence (DNA): TGCGCCAGCAGCCAAGATCGAGGTCCGGCCGGGGAGCTGTTTTTT. It is translated as CASSQDRGPAGELFF.

The genes are TRBV21-1 and TRBJ2-7; TRBD2 reflects the table's D call only, with no check against the DNA. TRBV21-1 is given as a pseudogene. This CDR3 has 14 amino acids. The CDR3 nucleotides are TGTGCCAGCAGCAAGTTTTCCGGGGACTACGAGCAGTACTTC. Protein: CASSKFSGDYEQYF.

The chain combines TRBV7-8 with TRBJ2-1; D possibly corresponds to TRBD1 (6 bases). Per the germline V gene, CDR1 is SGHVS and CDR2 is FQNEAQ. Deletions cut 1 base from V and 0 bases from J, with 10 bases between. The CDR3 length is 16 residues. DNA for the CDR3: TGTGCCAGCAGCTTAGTGGGGACAACCTCCTACAATGAGCAGTTCTTC. It translates to CASSLVGTTSYNEQFF.

This clone has a single count. The V and J genes are TRBV27 and TRBJ2-7; D possibly corresponds to TRBD2 (5 bases). Germline assignment: CDR1 MNHEY and CDR2 SMNVEV (reference sequence). The CDR3 extends over 14 amino acids. Trimming stripped 0 bases from V and 0 bases from J, with 6 bases between. CDR3 sequence: CASSLSAGSYEQYF. Written as DNA, the CDR3 is TGTGCCAGCAGTTTATCGGCGGGCTCCTACGAGCAGTACTTC.

In this sample, this clone turned up a few times. The chain is built from TRBV10-3 and TRBJ1-1; no clear D. Germline CDR1 ENHRY, CDR2 SYGVKD. CDR3 length: 14 amino acids. V gave up 2 bases and J gave up 0 bases, with 7 bases separating them. The chain's CDR3 is CAISERAMNTEAFF. CDR3 DNA sequence: TGTGCCATCAGTGAGAGGGCTATGAACACTGAAGCTTTCTTT.

This clone was seen only once. The chain recombines TRBV30 with TRBJ2-7, with 7 bases aligning to TRBD1. Trimming cost V 1 base and J 0 bases; bases outside gene matches: 0. The CDR3 spans 13 residues. The V gene's germline CDR1 is GTSNPN and CDR2 SVGIG (reference sequence). DNA of the CDR3: TGTGCCTGGAGTGCAGGGGGCTCCTACGAGCAGTACTTC. It translates to CAWSAGGSYEQYF.

The chain links TRBV19 to TRBJ2-1; TRBD2 matches at 14 bases. CDR3 length equals 18 residues. After removal of 2 bases from V and 0 bases from J, the junction contained 3 bases not matched to a gene. CDR1 LNHDA and CDR2 SQIVND come from the germline V gene (reference sequence). CDR3 coding DNA: TGTGCCAGTAGTATATTCGGGACTAGCGGGGGCTCCTACAATGAGCAGTTCTTC. Translated, it gives CASSIFGTSGGSYNEQFF.

The V gene is TRBV29-1, the J gene TRBJ2-7; 10 bases fit TRBD1. The CDR3 extends over 14 amino acids. From germline, CDR1 is SQVTM and CDR2 ANQGSEA. Trimming removed 6 bases from V and 0 bases from J; junction bases left unmatched: 5. The CDR3 DNA sequence: TGCAGCGTCGAGGACAGGGGGAGCTCCTACGAGCAGTACTTC. Translating it yields CSVEDRGSSYEQYF.

The J gene is TRBJ2-1, the V gene TRBV6-6, with D uncertain. Trimming took 1 base from V and 0 from J, leaving 10 bases between them. Germline CDR1 reads MNHNY; CDR2 reads SVGAGI (reference sequence). This CDR3 comprises 16 residues. This CDR3 is CASSYFGFSSYNEQFF. CDR3 DNA: TGTGCCAGCAGTTACTTCGGGTTTAGCTCCTACAATGAGCAGTTCTTC.